This entry describes one T cell receptor (beta chain). This receptor's antigen is unknown. No much larger clone is present one base from it, and per-base qualities are unavailable. The CDR3 goes from the cysteine to the phenylalanine over 12 residues. This entry keeps only the CDR3 DNA: 36 bases, framed from base 1. V sheds 5 bases and J sheds 7 bases, leaving 10 bases between their ends. Looking up the germline V gene yields CDR1 SGHTA and CDR2 FQGNSA. For commercial TCRB immunosequencing, approximately 500 nanograms of biopsy DNA were submitted for each sample. Adaptive Biotechnology amplified the CDR3 regions from genomic DNA with a two-step multiplex PCR designed to control amplification bias. Primers for every V and J gene segment were used in the first PCR, and barcodes and Illumina adapters were added in the second PCR. CDR3 libraries were sequenced on an Illumina instrument. The authors' pipeline ran thus. Vendor-provided pipelines were combined with custom analysis of raw data in R/Bioconductor under R version 3.3.0. Clonality, ranging from 0 to 1, was calculated as the inverse of the normalised Shannon entropy of all productive clones. The repertoire share taken up by the top 100 clones defined high-frequency clones, and only clones that passed a 95% confidence test were kept. Repertoire diversity was measured with the Simpson index, and overlap between samples was measured with the Morisita-Horn index. The table comes from immuneACCESS by way of TCRdb, which keeps in-frame sequences with V and J called. Part of the clones is missing from these tables; in studies checked, under half for an unresolved V gene and the rest for unknown reasons. V and J calls and clone size follow that table, whereas D and trimming were derived from the DNA. Present in this sample are some 15,000 clones, 60% of which were seen just once. Roughly 6.2% of the sample rests with the top ten.

The source of the sample is a study of T cell repertoires in ileal Crohn's disease (dated by TCRdb to the late 2010s). At the level of the whole study: At the time of surgery, roughly 35% of patients were active smokers, and the median duration of disease was approximately eight years. The study ran alongside a multicentre cohort designed to identify predictors of early endoscopic recurrence after ileocolonic resection. Every patient underwent surgery because of a complication, which was stricturing disease in approximately 60% of cases and penetrating disease in around 40%. Endoscopic postoperative recurrence was defined by a Rutgeerts score above i0. The TCR repertoire was analysed in approximately 61 patients with Crohn's disease drawn from a prospective multicentre cohort. Roughly half of the patients were given postoperative therapy, with 15 to 20 on anti-TNF agents and about a dozen on thiopurines. The study sequenced about 180 mucosal samples from more than 50 patients, taken at several locations on the surgical specimen and at postoperative endoscopy. General study outcomes and caveats: Compared with CD4 T cells, sorted CD8 T cells contained more high-frequency clones, which suggests that the mucosal expansions were mostly CD8. A significantly higher proportion of clonal expansions was observed in active smokers at surgery than in non-smokers (about 25% vs 20%, p=0.02). Higher percentages of high-frequency clones at the time of surgery were linked to endoscopic recurrence, and every patient with clonality above 26.8% (18/57) had recurrence. Only a subgroup of patients, of unstated size, had mucosal CD4 and CD8 T cells sorted and sequenced.

To be eligible, patients had to be adults with ileal or ileocolonic Crohn's disease and an indication for ileocolonic resection. Before DNA extraction, whole ileal mucosal biopsies were kept frozen at -80 degrees C. A TRizol-based method was used to extract genomic DNA from the frozen whole biopsies, and the DNA was quantified with a NanoDrop 2000 spectrophotometer. Sequencing was carried out using ileal tissue. The chain is encoded by TRBV7-2 joined to TRBJ2-3; the D gene is not confidently resolved. The clonotype was recovered from an adult with Crohn's disease. The CDR3 reads CASSPLQNTQYF. The DNA sequence is given as TGTGCCAGCAGCCCTCTACAGAATACGCAGTATTTT.